This passage covers 31 T cell receptor beta chains from one sample sequenced in a study of blood T cell repertoires in COVID-19. Profiling relied on immunoSEQ multiplex PCR, and the TCRdb table lists in-frame clones only, not all of them. The top ten clones hold 2% to 2.5% of a sample with about 210,000 clones, more than 70% of them seen once. Sequenced material: PBMCs or T cells enriched from blood (not recorded which). These receptor sequences come from a woman aged 40 to 55 with acute COVID-19.

V is TRBV5-6 and J is TRBJ1-2; 8 bases map to TRBD1. The CDR3 has 14 residues. With 5 bases clipped from V and 4 bases from J, the junction kept 7 bases outside the gene matches. The germline V gene has CDR1 SGHDT and CDR2 YYEEEE. CDR3 region: CASRTSGGPYGYTF. The CDR3 DNA reads TGTGCCAGCAGGACCTCAGGGGGCCCCTATGGCTACACCTTC.

This chain connects TRBV30 to TRBJ2-5; tentatively, D is TRBD1 (6 bases). Germline V gives CDR1 GTSNPN, CDR2 SVGIG (reference sequence). V lost 5 bases and J lost 5, with 15 bases in between. CDR3 length: 13 residues. DNA for the CDR3: TGTGCCTGGTTACAGGGTGCCCATGAGACCCAGTACTTC. Translation: CAWLQGAHETQYF.

This chain uses TRBV4-1 with TRBJ2-2; 8 positions match TRBD2. The CDR3 is 14 amino acids. Germline CDR1 and CDR2: MGHRA and YSYEKL. The V and J ends lost 1 base and 10 bases, in that order; junction bases with no gene match: 5. The CDR3 coding sequence is TGCGCCAGCAGCCAAGCAGCGGGAGTAAAGGAGCTGTTTTTT. Protein product: CASSQAAGVKELFF.

V usage is TRBV5-4 and J usage is TRBJ1-6; 7 bases line up with TRBD1. This CDR3 comprises 14 residues. In germline, CDR1 is SGHNT, CDR2 YYREEE (reference sequence). The J segment lost 9 bases and the V segment lost 3 bases, leaving 6 bases of the junction unmatched. The DNA of the CDR3 is TGTGCCAGCAGCTCGACAGGGACGGGTTCACCCCTCCACTTT. This gives the protein CASSSTGTGSPLHF.

The chain carries TRBV6-2 or TRBV6-3 and TRBJ2-1, with 14 bases identical to TRBD2. Losses at the gene ends were 5 bases for V and 5 bases for J; bases not matched to a gene: 8. Germline CDR1 and CDR2: MNHEY and SVGEGT. The CDR3 is 17 residues long. CDR3 sequence (DNA): TGTGCCAGCAGTCGCGGGACTAGCGGGAGATACCACAATGAGCAGTTCTTC. Translation gives CASSRGTSGRYHNEQFF.

The rearrangement links TRBV2 to TRBJ2-2; a weak D match, TRBD2 (6 bases). V shed 3 bases and J shed 3 bases, with 11 bases lying between them. The CDR3 covers 15 residues. Germline values: CDR1 SNHLY, CDR2 FYNNEI. The CDR3 loop reads CASSEMGGDTGELFF. The CDR3 region has the DNA TGTGCCAGCAGTGAGATGGGCGGGGACACCGGGGAGCTGTTTTTT.

This rearrangement joins TRBV6-2 or TRBV6-3 to TRBJ1-2; 7 bases are shared with TRBD1. The CDR3 sequence is 14 residues long. The V gene's germline CDR1 is MNHEY and CDR2 SVGEGT. The trim removed 5 bases at V and 1 base at J, leaving 4 bases unmatched. CDR3 sequence (DNA): TGTGCCAGCAGTCCGGGACAGAGTAACTATGGCTACACCTTC. Translating it yields CASSPGQSNYGYTF.

V and J are TRBV27 and TRBJ1-1; D may be TRBD1 (6 bases). Trimming took off 2 bases at V and 0 bases at J, with 7 bases between the two ends. The CDR3 extends over 14 amino acids. Looked up from germline, CDR1 is MNHEY and CDR2 is SMNVEV (reference sequence). CDR3: CASSLRGMNTEAFF. In DNA form, the CDR3 reads TGTGCCAGCAGTTTAAGGGGGATGAACACTGAAGCTTTCTTT.

About this clone: The junction departs from the called germline gene at one end, perhaps through a read error. As DNA, the CDR3 is TGTGCCAGCAGCTTAGAGGTCCGGGTTCCGCAGTATTTT. This sequence encodes CASSLEVRVPQYF. This chain links TRBV12-3 or TRBV12-4 with TRBJ2-3; D gene unclear. The length of the CDR3 is 13 residues.

J is TRBJ1-5 and V is TRBV6-2 or TRBV6-3; possible D gene TRBD1, 5 bases. The CDR3 totals 15 residues. The V end lost 6 bases, the J end lost 1 base, and 13 bases lay between the germline ends. CDR1 is MNHEY and CDR2 is SVGEGT in the germline V gene. The CDR3 bases are TGTGCCAGCAGCACAACAGGAGTCAGCAATCAGCCCCAGCATTTT. Amino acid sequence: CASSTTGVSNQPQHF.

V gene TRBV9 combines with J gene TRBJ1-2; the D is unclear. The CDR3 spans 15 residues. Trimming left V 0 bases short and J 2 bases short, with 11 bases between. Germline V lookup: CDR1 SGDLS, CDR2 YYNGEE. CDR3 nucleotides: TGTGCCAGCAGCGTAGGAGGGCAAGGAAACTATGGCTACACCTTC. Encoded protein: CASSVGGQGNYGYTF.

This rearrangement joins TRBV4-2 to TRBJ2-2; tentative D call: TRBD1 (6 bases). V dropped 0 bases and J dropped 7 bases, with 15 bases sitting between them. This CDR3 has 16 amino acids. Germline assignment: CDR1 LGHNA and CDR2 YNFKEQ. The CDR3 sequence: CASSQDQNRVVGELFF. Here the CDR3 DNA reads TGTGCCAGCAGCCAAGATCAGAACAGGGTAGTCGGGGAGCTGTTTTTT.

The V gene is TRBV5-1, the J gene TRBJ1-5; TRBD1 matches at 9 bases. Germline V gene data show CDR1 as SGHRS and CDR2 as YFSETQ. The trim removed 0 bases at V and 0 bases at J, leaving 1 base unmatched. The CDR3 has 16 amino acids. CDR3 nucleotide sequence: TGCGCCAGCAGCTTGGGGGACAGGGATAGCAATCAGCCCCAGCATTTT. Translation: CASSLGDRDSNQPQHF. The full variable domain, with the rest looked up from reference TRBV5-1 and TRBJ1-5, is KAGVTQTPRYLIKTRGQQVTLSCSPISGHRSVSWYQQTPGQGLQFLFEYFSETQRNKGNFPGRFSGRQFSNSRSEMNVSTLELGDSALYLCASSLGDRDSNQPQHFGDGTRLSIL.

This rearrangement joins TRBV9 to TRBJ1-1, with D perhaps matching TRBD1 (6 bases). The V and J ends lost 3 bases and 5 bases respectively, with 11 bases between them. Germline V gives CDR1 SGDLS, CDR2 YYNGEE. The CDR3 has 13 amino acids. Written as DNA, the CDR3 is TGTGCCAGCAGCGAGGGACAAAGGACTGAAGCTTTCTTT. Its protein product is CASSEGQRTEAFF.

The chain joins TRBV18 to TRBJ1-1, with TRBD1 as a possible D gene (6 bases). This CDR3 spans 14 amino acids. Germline lookup yields CDR1 KGHSH and CDR2 LQKENI. The germline V and J ends were trimmed by 3 bases and 7 bases, with 15 bases remaining between them. CDR3 bases: TGTGCCAGCTCACCTTTTAAACAGGGATTTGAAGCTTTCTTT. Translating gives CASSPFKQGFEAFF.

The chain is built from TRBV5-6 and TRBJ1-2, with D uncertain. V lost 0 bases and J lost 4, with 13 bases in between. The CDR3 has 15 amino acids. Germline V gene lookup returns CDR1 SGHDT and CDR2 YYEEEE. The CDR3 coding sequence is TGTGCCAGCAGCTTGGACCGGCGGAACTCCTATGGCTACACCTTC. As protein: CASSLDRRNSYGYTF. The entire variable domain, with the rest obtained from reference TRBV5-6 and TRBJ1-2, is as follows: DAGVTQSPTHLIKTRGQQVTLRCSPKSGHDTVSWYQQALGQGPQFIFQYYEEEERQRGNFPDRFSGHQFPNYSSELNVNALLLGDSALYLCASSLDRRNSYGYTFGSGTRLTVV.

The rearrangement joins TRBV5-1 to TRBJ2-1; 9 bases match TRBD2. The length of the CDR3 is 16 residues. CDR1 SGHRS and CDR2 YFSETQ come from the germline V gene. Losses at the gene ends were 1 base for V and 2 bases for J; bases not matched to a gene: 4. DNA for the CDR3: TGCGCCAGCAGCTTGCTAGCGGGACGGACCTACAATGAGCAGTTCTTC. This sequence encodes CASSLLAGRTYNEQFF.

This clone was seen once. V gene TRBV5-8 combines with J gene TRBJ2-2; 7 bases line up with TRBD1. CDR3 length equals 17 residues. CDR1 and CDR2 from the germline V gene are SGHTS and YDEGEE. V lost 0 bases to trimming and J lost 6 bases; unmatched junction nucleotides: 11. Here the CDR3 reads CASSLERTGLRPGELFF. CDR3 coding DNA: TGTGCCAGCAGCTTGGAACGGACAGGTTTACGGCCCGGGGAGCTGTTTTTT.

This chain connects TRBV18 to TRBJ2-1, with 10 nucleotides matching TRBD1. The CDR3 is 19 amino acids. The V and J ends lost 6 bases and 4 bases, in that order; junction bases with no gene match: 18. The germline CDR1 and CDR2 sequences are KGHSH and LQKENI. The CDR3 nucleotides are TGTGCCAGCTCGACCGGGACAGGGGCATTATTCGGATTTTACAATGAGCAGTTCTTC. It yields the protein CASSTGTGALFGFYNEQFF.

The CDR3 loop reads CASSPQPGVEAFF. DNA of the CDR3: TGCGCCAGCAGCCCTCAACCTGGAGTTGAAGCTTTCTTT. V gene TRBV5-1 combines with J gene TRBJ1-1; D call uncertain. CDR1 is SGHRS, CDR2 YFSETQ, per germline. Trimming removed 4 bases from V and 7 bases from J, with 14 bases in between. This CDR3 is 13 amino acids long. Full variable domain (outside the CDR3, taken from reference TRBV5-1 and TRBJ1-1): KAGVTQTPRYLIKTRGQQVTLSCSPISGHRSVSWYQQTPGQGLQFLFEYFSETQRNKGNFPGRFSGRQFSNSRSEMNVSTLELGDSALYLCASSPQPGVEAFFGQGTRLTVV.

This clone was seen only once. The V and J genes are TRBV5-6 and TRBJ2-2, with 8 bases fitting TRBD2. J lost 4 bases, V lost 2 bases, and 10 bases had no gene match. Germline CDR1 reads SGHDT; CDR2 reads YYEEEE. This CDR3 comprises 17 residues. In DNA form, the CDR3 reads TGTGCCAGCAGCTTTGTGGACGGGAGGGCCGCCACCGGGGAGCTGTTTTTT. Its protein is CASSFVDGRAATGELFF.

The V gene is TRBV6-4, the J gene TRBJ1-1, with D perhaps matching TRBD1 (6 bases). Germline CDR1 is MRHNA and CDR2 is SNTAGT. The CDR3 has 13 residues. Trimming shortened V by 5 bases and J by 1 base, and 8 bases separated the two germline ends. CDR3 region: CASSLTGNTEAFF. The DNA of the CDR3 is TGTGCCAGCAGTTTGACAGGGAACACTGAAGCTTTCTTT.

The rearrangement joins TRBV27 to TRBJ2-1; tentative D call: TRBD2 (6 bases). CDR3 length: 14 residues. V lost 6 bases to trimming and J lost 2 bases, with 11 bases between them. Germline V lookup: CDR1 MNHEY, CDR2 SMNVEV (reference sequence). The CDR3 loop reads CASRPGLPYNEQFF. DNA of the CDR3: TGTGCCAGCAGGCCGGGACTTCCCTACAATGAGCAGTTCTTC.

V gene TRBV19 combines with J gene TRBJ2-5; the match to TRBD1 covers 11 bases. Germline values: CDR1 LNHDA, CDR2 SQIVND (reference sequence). After removal of 4 bases from V and 4 bases from J, the junction contained 11 bases not matched to a gene. The CDR3 runs to 17 residues. This CDR3 is CASSTLDRGQGRETQYF. In DNA form, the CDR3 reads TGTGCCAGTAGTACCCTGGACAGGGGGCAGGGGAGAGAGACCCAGTACTTC.

This clone was counted a single time. The chain employs TRBV5-1 and TRBJ2-3, with 7 bases matching TRBD1. J lost 0 bases, V lost 3 bases, and 1 base had no gene match. The CDR3 totals 14 residues. Germline CDR1 SGHRS, CDR2 YFSETQ. This chain's CDR3 is CASSWDSSTDTQYF. In DNA form, the CDR3 reads TGCGCCAGCAGCTGGGACAGTAGCACAGATACGCAGTATTTT. Full variable domain (outside the CDR3, taken from reference TRBV5-1 and TRBJ2-3): KAGVTQTPRYLIKTRGQQVTLSCSPISGHRSVSWYQQTPGQGLQFLFEYFSETQRNKGNFPGRFSGRQFSNSRSEMNVSTLELGDSALYLCASSWDSSTDTQYFGPGTRLTVL.

The chain has TRBV12-5 and TRBJ1-3; D is unresolved. V was cut by 0 bases and J by 4 bases, with 7 bases left in between. Germline loops: CDR1 LGHNT, CDR2 FRNRAP. This CDR3 has 14 residues. The CDR3 coding sequence is TGTGCTAGTGGTTTGGTAAATCCAGGAAACACCATATATTTT. Amino acids: CASGLVNPGNTIYF.

The table lists this clone with a count of one. This chain uses TRBV5-1 with TRBJ2-7, with 8 bases that match TRBD1. CDR3 length: 16 amino acids. CDR1 and CDR2 from the germline V gene are SGHRS and YFSETQ. Trimming removed 4 bases from V and 5 bases from J; junction bases left unmatched: 14. CDR3 sequence reads: CASSGTTGVRFDEQYF. CDR3 DNA: TGCGCCAGCAGCGGGACGACAGGGGTTAGGTTTGACGAGCAGTACTTC.

The table lists this clone with a few counts. The chain joins TRBV18 to TRBJ1-4; D perhaps matches TRBD1 (6 bases). The CDR3 covers 14 residues. Germline V gene lookup returns CDR1 KGHSH and CDR2 LQKENI. V lost 5 bases and J 7 bases, leaving 14 bases between the germline ends. Here the CDR3 DNA reads TGTGCCAGCTCAGACAGGCAGGGGAGTGAAAAACTGTTTTTT. Amino acid sequence: CASSDRQGSEKLFF.

The chain recombines TRBV5-5 with TRBJ1-2, with D possibly TRBD1 on 5 matching bases. This CDR3 region has 16 residues. Trimming took 4 bases from V and 4 from J, leaving 20 bases between them. Germline V gene lookup returns CDR1 SGHKS and CDR2 YYEKEE (reference sequence). The CDR3 loop is CASSVVPDVGAYGYTF. CDR3 bases: TGTGCCAGCAGCGTGGTCCCCGACGTAGGGGCCTATGGCTACACCTTC.

This clone appeared once. CDR3 DNA sequence: TGTGCCAGCACCTATACAGGGGTGAGGAACACTGAAGCTTTCTTT. Translation: CASTYTGVRNTEAFF. The chain recombines TRBV6-5 with TRBJ1-1; TRBD1 matches at 7 bases. Germline V gene data show CDR1 as MNHEY and CDR2 as SVGAGI. J gave up 1 base and V 7 bases, and 9 bases lay outside the gene matches. The CDR3 runs to 15 residues.

This clone appeared a single time. The J gene is TRBJ2-5, the V gene TRBV7-8, with TRBD2 as a possible D gene (5 bases). The CDR3 runs to 15 residues. CDR1 and CDR2 (germline): SGHVS, FQNEAQ. V shed 8 bases and J shed 2 bases, with 18 bases lying between them. The CDR3 nucleotides read TGTGCCAGCGGGCTGGGGAGCGGAGGTCAAGAGACCCAGTACTTC. This sequence encodes CASGLGSGGQETQYF.